The T cell receptor beta chain under discussion was sequenced for a study of blood T cell repertoires in COVID-19. Across the study: Some COVID-19 samples were acute and others convalescent; all came from the United States, Italy and Spain. The analysed material was cDNA or gDNA that came from T cells, B-cell-depleted T cells, or PBMCs.

As originally analysed: For nucleated cells, counts were estimated from reference gene primer amplification. Using immunoSEQ multiplex PCR, the repertoire was profiled, and TCRdb retains in-frame clones only, with some absent. The V and J calls and clone size were taken over from that table, and D and trimming were inferred from the DNA. The profile shows 150,000 to 200,000 clones, over 80% of them singletons. The Seattle patients joined while their infection was active and were tracked longitudinally afterward. The CDR3 has 12 residues. V shed 0 bases and J shed 6 bases, with 6 bases lying between them. Germline V lookup: CDR1 SGHNT, CDR2 YYREEE (reference sequence).

This clonotype was sampled from a woman at least 80 years old with COVID-19, enrolled during active disease. The V gene is TRBV5-4, the J gene TRBJ1-2; a possible D gene is TRBD1 (6 bases). Sequences were obtained from peripheral blood. For the CDR3, the DNA is TGTGCCAGCAGCTTGGGACAGGATGGCTACACCTTC. Translated: CASSLGQDGYTF.